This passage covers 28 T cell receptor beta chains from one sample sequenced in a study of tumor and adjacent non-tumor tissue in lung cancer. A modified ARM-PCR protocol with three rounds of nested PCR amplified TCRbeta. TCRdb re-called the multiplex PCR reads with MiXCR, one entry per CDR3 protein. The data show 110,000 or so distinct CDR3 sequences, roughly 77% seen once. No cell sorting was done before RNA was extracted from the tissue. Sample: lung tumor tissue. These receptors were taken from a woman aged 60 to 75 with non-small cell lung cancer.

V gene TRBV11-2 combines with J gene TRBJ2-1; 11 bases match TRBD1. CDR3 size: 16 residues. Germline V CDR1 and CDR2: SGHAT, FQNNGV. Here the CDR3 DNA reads TGTACGAGCAGCCGGGACAGGGGGTTCCTAGACAATGAGCAGTTCTTC. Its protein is CTSSRDRGFLDNEQFF.

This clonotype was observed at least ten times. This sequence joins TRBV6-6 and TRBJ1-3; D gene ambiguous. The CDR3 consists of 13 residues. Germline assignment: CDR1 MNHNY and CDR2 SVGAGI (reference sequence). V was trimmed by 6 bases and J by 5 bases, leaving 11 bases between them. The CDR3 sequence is CASSRDYRNTIYF. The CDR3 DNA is TGTGCCAGCAGCCGAGACTATAGAAACACCATATATTTT.

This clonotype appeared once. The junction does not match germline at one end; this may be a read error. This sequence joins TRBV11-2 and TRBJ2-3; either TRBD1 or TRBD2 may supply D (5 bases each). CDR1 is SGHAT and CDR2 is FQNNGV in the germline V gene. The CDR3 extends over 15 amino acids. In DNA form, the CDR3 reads TGTGCCAGCAACGCCACCGGGACGGACACAGATACGAAGTATTTT. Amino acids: CASNATGTDTDTKYF. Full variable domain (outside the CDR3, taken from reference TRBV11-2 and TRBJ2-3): EAGVAQSPRYKIIEKRQSVAFWCNPISGHATLYWYQQILGQGPKLLIQFQNNGVVDDSQLPKDRFSAERLKGVDSTLKIQPAKLEDSAVYLCASNATGTDTDTKYFGPGTRLTVL.

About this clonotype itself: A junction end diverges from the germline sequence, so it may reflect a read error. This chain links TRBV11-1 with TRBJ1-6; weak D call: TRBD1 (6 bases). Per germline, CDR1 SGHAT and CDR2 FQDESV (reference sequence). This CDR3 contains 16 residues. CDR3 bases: TGTGCCAGCAGGTACGACGGACAGCCTTATAATTCACCTCTCCACTTT. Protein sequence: CASRYDGQPYNSPLHF.

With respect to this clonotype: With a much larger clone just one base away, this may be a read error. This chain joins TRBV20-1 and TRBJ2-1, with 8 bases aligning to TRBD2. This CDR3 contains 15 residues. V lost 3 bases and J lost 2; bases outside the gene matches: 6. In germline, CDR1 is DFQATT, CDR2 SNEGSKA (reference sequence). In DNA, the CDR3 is TGCAGTGCTAGGGCTACCGGGAGGGCCTACAATGAGCAGTTCTTC. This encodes CSARATGRAYNEQFF.

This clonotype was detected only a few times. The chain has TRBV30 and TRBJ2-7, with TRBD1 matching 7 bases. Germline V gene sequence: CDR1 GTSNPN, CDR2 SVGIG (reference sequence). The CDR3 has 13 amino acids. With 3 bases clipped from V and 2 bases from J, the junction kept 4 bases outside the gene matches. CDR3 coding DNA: TGTGCCTGGAGCAGGGACAGCCCCTACGAGCAGTACTTC. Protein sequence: CAWSRDSPYEQYF.

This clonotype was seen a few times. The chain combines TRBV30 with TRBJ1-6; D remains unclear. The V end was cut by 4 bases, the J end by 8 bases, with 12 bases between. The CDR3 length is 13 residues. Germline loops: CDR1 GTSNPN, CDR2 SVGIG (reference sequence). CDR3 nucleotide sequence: TGTGCCTGGACGGATAGACGGGATTCACCCCTCCACTTT. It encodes CAWTDRRDSPLHF.

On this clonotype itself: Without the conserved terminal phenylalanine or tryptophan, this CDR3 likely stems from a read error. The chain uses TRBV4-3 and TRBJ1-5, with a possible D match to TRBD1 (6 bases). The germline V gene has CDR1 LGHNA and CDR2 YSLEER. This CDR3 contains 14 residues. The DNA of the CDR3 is TGCACCAGCAGCCAAGGTTTGGGGGGGCAGCCTCAGCATATT. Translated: CTSSQGLGGQPQHI.

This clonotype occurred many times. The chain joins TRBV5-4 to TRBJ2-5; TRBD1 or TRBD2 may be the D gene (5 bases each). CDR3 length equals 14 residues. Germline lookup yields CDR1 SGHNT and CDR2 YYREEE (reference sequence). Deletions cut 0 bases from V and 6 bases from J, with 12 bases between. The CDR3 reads CASSLDRGRKTQYF. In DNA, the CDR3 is TGTGCCAGCAGCTTGGATAGGGGACGGAAGACCCAGTACTTC.

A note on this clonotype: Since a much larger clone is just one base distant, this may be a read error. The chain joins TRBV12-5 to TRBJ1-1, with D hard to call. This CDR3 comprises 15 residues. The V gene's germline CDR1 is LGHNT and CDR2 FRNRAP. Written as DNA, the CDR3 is TGTGCTAATGGTTTAGGAGAGAGGGTGGGGACTGAAGCTTTCTTT. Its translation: CANGLGERVGTEAFF.

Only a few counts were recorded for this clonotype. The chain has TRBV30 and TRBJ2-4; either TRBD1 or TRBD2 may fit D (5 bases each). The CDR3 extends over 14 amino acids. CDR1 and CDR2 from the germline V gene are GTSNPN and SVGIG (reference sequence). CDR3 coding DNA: TGTGTTTGGACCGGTGGGGGATCCAAAAACATTCAGTACTTC. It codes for CVWTGGGSKNIQYF.

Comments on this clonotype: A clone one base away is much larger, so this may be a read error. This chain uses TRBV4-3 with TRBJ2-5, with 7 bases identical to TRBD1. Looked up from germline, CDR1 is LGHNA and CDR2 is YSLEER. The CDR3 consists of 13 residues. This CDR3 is CASSQEEGDSAAF. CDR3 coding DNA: TGCGCCAGCAGCCAGGAGGAAGGGGACAGTGCTGCCTTC.

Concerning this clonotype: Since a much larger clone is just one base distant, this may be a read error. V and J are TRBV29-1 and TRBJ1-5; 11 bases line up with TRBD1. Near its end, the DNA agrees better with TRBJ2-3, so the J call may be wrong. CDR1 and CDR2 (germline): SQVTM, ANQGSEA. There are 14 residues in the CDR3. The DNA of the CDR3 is TGCAGCGTTGGGGGACAGGGGGAGGCTCAGCCCCAGTATTTT. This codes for CSVGGQGEAQPQYF.

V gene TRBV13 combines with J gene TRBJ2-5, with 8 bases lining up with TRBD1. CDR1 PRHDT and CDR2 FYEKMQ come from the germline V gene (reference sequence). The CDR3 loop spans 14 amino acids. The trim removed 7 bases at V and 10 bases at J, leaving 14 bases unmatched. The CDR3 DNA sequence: TGTGCCAGCAACCTACAGGGGGAGGAAGACATCCAGTACTTC. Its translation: CASNLQGEEDIQYF.

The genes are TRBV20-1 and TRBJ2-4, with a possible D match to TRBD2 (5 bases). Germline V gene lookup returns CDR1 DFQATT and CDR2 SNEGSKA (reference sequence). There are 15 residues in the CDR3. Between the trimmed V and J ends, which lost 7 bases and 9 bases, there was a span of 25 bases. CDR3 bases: TGCAGTGTCTCGTCAATAGGGCTAGCCATAAGCATTCAGTACTTC. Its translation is CSVSSIGLAISIQYF.

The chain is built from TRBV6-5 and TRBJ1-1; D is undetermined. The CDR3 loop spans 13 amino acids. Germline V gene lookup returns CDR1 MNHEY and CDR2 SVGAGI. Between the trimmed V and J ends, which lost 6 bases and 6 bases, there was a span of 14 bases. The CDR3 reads CASSYADAAEAFF. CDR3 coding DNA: TGTGCCAGCAGCTACGCCGACGCCGCTGAAGCTTTCTTT.

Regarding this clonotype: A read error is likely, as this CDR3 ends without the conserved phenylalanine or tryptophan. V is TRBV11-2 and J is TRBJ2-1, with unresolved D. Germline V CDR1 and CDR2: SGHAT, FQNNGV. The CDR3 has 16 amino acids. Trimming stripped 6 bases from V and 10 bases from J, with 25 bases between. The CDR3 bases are TGTGCCAGCAGTAACCGTATACTAACGGCTTATAAAGAGCAGTTCCTC. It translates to CASSNRILTAYKEQFL.

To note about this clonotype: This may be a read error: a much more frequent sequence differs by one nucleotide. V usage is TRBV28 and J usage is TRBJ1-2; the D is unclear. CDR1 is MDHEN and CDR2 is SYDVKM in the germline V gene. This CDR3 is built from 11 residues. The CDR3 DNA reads TGTCCCAGCAGTTACTTCTATGGCTACACCTTC. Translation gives CPSSYFYGYTF.

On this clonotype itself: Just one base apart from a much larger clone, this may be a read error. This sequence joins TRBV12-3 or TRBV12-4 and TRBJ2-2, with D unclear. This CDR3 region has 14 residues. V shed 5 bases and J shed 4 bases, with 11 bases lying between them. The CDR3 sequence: CASSPRMGTGELFF. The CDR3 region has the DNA TGTGCCAGCAGTCCACGCATGGGCACCGGGGAGCTGTTTTTT.

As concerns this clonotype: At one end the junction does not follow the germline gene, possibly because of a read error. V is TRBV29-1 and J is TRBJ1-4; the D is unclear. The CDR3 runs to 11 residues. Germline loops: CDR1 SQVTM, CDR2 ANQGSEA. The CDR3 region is CIVGVNEKLFF. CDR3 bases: TGCATCGTTGGGGTGAATGAAAAGCTGTTTTTT.

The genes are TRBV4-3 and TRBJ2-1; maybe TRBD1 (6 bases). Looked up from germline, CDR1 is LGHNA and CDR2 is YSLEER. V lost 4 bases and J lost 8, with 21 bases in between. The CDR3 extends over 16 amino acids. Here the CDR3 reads CASSRSTGIRFHEQFF. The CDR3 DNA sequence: TGCGCCAGCAGCCGATCAACAGGGATACGCTTCCATGAGCAGTTCTTC.

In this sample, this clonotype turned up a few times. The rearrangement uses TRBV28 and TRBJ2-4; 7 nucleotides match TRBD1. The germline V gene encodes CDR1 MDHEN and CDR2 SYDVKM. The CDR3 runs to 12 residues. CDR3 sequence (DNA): TGTGGCACAGGGGATTCAAGAAACATTCAGTACTTC. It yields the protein CGTGDSRNIQYF.

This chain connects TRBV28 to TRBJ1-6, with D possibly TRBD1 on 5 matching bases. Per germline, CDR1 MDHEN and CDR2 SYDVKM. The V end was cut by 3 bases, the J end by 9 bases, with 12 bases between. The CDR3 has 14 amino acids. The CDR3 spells CASSFREGSSPLHF. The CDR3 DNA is TGTGCCAGCAGTTTCCGGGAGGGGAGTTCACCCCTCCACTTT.

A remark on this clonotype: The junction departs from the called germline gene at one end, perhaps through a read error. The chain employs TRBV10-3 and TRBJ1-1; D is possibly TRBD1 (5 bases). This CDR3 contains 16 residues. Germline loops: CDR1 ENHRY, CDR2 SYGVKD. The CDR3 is CTIRSQLDKTNTEAFF. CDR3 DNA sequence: TGTACCATCAGATCACAATTGGACAAGACGAACACTGAAGCTTTCTTT.

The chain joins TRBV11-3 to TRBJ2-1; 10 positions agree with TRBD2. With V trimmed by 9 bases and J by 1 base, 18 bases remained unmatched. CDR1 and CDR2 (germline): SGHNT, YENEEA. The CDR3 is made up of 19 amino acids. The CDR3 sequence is CASSRQGVAGGRSYNEQFF. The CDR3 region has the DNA TGTGCCAGTAGCCGCCAGGGAGTAGCGGGGGGAAGGTCCTACAATGAGCAGTTCTTC. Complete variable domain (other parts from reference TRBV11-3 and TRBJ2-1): EAGVVQSPRYKIIEKKQPVAFWCNPISGHNTLYWYLQNLGQGPELLIRYENEEAVDDSQLPKDRFSAERLKGVDSTLKIQPAELGDSAVYLCASSRQGVAGGRSYNEQFFGPGTRLTVL.

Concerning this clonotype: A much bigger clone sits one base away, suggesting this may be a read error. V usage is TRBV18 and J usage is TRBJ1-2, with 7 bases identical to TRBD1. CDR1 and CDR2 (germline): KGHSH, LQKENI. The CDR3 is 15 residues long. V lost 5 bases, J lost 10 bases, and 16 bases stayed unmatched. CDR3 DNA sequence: TGTGCCAGCTCAACCGTCTGGGACAGCAAGGGAGACTACACCTTC. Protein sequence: CASSTVWDSKGDYTF.

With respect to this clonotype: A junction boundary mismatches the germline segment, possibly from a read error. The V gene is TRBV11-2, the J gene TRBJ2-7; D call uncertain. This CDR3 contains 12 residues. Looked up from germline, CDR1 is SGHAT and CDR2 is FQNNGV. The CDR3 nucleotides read TGTGCCAGCAGCGCGGACCGCTACAAGCAGTATTTC. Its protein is CASSADRYKQYF.

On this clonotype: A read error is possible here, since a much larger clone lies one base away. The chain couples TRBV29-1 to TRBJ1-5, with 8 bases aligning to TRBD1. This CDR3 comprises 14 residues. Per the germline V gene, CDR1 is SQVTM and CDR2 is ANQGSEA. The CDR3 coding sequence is TGCAGCGTCGGTTCAGGGGGCGGCAATCATCCCCAGCATTTT. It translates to CSVGSGGGNHPQHF. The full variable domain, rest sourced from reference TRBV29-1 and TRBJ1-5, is SAVISQKPSRDICQRGTSLTIQCQVDSQVTMMFWYRQQPGQSLTLIATANQGSEATYESGFVIDKFPISRPNLTFSTLTVSNMSPEDSSIYLCSVGSGGGNHPQHFGDGTRLSIL.